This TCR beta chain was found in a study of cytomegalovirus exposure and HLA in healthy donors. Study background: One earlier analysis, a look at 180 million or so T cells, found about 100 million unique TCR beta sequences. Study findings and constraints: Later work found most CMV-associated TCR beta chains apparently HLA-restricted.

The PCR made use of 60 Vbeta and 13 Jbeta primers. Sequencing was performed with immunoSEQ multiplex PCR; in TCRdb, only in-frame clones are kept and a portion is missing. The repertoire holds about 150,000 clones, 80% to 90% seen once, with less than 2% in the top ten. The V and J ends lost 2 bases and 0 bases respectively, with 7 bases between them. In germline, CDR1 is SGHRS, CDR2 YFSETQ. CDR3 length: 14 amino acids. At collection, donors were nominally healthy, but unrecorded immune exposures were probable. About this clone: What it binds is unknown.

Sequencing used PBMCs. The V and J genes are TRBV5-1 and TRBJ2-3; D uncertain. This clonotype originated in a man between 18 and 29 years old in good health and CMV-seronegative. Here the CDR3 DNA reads TGCGCCAGCAGCTTACTCGGGAGCACAGATACGCAGTATTTT. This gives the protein CASSLLGSTDTQYF.